Below, 21 T cell receptor beta chains from the same sample are listed, as sequenced in a study of shared clonotypes between healthy human individuals (TCRdb year 2020). Libraries were prepared through the immunoSEQ multiplex PCR assay. TCRdb retrieved this table from immuneACCESS and kept in-frame rearrangements only. Not all clones are present; in checked studies, unresolved V genes account for under half, and no reason is known for the remainder. The sample profile shows about 1 million clones; 70% to 80% of them were found once. The ten largest clones capture approximately 1.5% of the sample. The sample comprised memory CD4+ T cells sorted from blood. The sample's cell subset or site label, decoded: CD45RA-negative fraction. The source is a man younger than 30 in good health.

This chain links TRBV30 with TRBJ1-3, with D uncertain. The length of the CDR3 is 14 residues. Per germline, CDR1 GTSNPN and CDR2 SVGIG (reference sequence). V was trimmed by 6 bases and J by 1 base, leaving 13 bases between them. The CDR3 loop is CACPSVTSGNTIYF. The DNA of the CDR3 is TGTGCCTGTCCCAGCGTCACTTCTGGAAACACCATATATTTT. Based on the CDR3 plus reference TRBV30 and TRBJ1-3, the full variable domain is SQTIHQWPATLVQPVGSPLSLECTVEGTSNPNLYWYRQAAGRGLQLLFYSVGIGQISSEVPQNLSASRPQDRQFILSSKKLLLSDSGFYLCACPSVTSGNTIYFGEGSWLTVV.

V and J are TRBV9 and TRBJ2-1, with a weak D call TRBD2 (7 bases). Between the trimmed V and J ends, which lost 4 bases and 4 bases, there was a span of 15 bases. CDR3 length: 15 amino acids. The germline V gene encodes CDR1 SGDLS and CDR2 YYNGEE. The CDR3 coding sequence is TGTGCCAGCAGCAACCTGGGGGGGCCTTACAATGAGCAGTTCTTC. Residues: CASSNLGGPYNEQFF.

This chain uses TRBV6-1 with TRBJ2-1; D ambiguous. Germline-derived CDR1 and CDR2 are MNHNS and SASEGT. V was cut by 4 bases and J by 2 bases, with 12 bases left in between. The CDR3 is made up of 15 amino acids. CDR3 nucleotides: TGTGCCAGCAGTGGACGGTTCAGCACCTACAATGAGCAGTTCTTC. As protein: CASSGRFSTYNEQFF.

The V gene is TRBV5-6, the J gene TRBJ2-3; 9 bases line up with TRBD1. Germline CDR1 SGHDT, CDR2 YYEEEE. J was trimmed by 1 base and V by 4 bases; bases with no gene match: 4. This CDR3 is built from 15 residues. The CDR3 loop is CASSRRTGGTDTQYF. The CDR3 region has the DNA TGTGCCAGCAGCCGTCGGACAGGGGGCACAGATACGCAGTATTTT.

The table lists this clone with many counts. This chain joins TRBV5-1 and TRBJ2-3; TRBD1 is a possible D gene (8 bases). Trimming left V 0 bases short and J 3 bases short, with 11 bases between. Germline-derived CDR1 and CDR2 are SGHRS and YFSETQ. This CDR3 has 15 residues. In nucleotides, the CDR3 is TGCGCCAGCAGCTTGGAACAGGGGGGGACAGATACGCAGTATTTT. It yields the protein CASSLEQGGTDTQYF.

This clone was observed a handful of times. The chain links TRBV10-3 to TRBJ2-5, with 9 bases aligning to TRBD2. The germline gives CDR1 ENHRY, CDR2 SYGVKD. The CDR3 totals 13 residues. The V gene end was trimmed by 6 bases and the J gene end by 4 bases; junction bases not matched to a gene: 3. The DNA for the CDR3 is TGTGCCATCAGCGGGACTAGCCGAGAGACCCAGTACTTC. It codes for CAISGTSRETQYF.

The V and J genes are TRBV5-1 and TRBJ2-5; 7 nucleotides line up with TRBD1. J was trimmed by 4 bases and V by 4 bases; bases with no gene match: 13. Germline V gene sequence: CDR1 SGHRS, CDR2 YFSETQ. The CDR3 spans 16 residues. The CDR3 DNA reads as TGCGCCAGCAGCCCCCAACGGGACAGCCTTGTAGAGACCCAGTACTTC. This encodes CASSPQRDSLVETQYF.

V is TRBV11-2 and J is TRBJ2-7; 9 bases line up with TRBD2. V shed 1 base and J 0 bases; nucleotides not matched to a gene: 10. This CDR3 has 18 residues. Germline V CDR1 and CDR2: SGHAT, FQNNGV. Here the CDR3 DNA reads TGTGCCAGCAGCTTAGCTCTAGCGGGGCGTCTCAGCTCCTACGAGCAGTACTTC. Amino acid sequence: CASSLALAGRLSSYEQYF.

The V and J genes are TRBV7-8 and TRBJ1-5; 9 bases line up with TRBD1. The CDR3 runs 15 residues. Germline-derived CDR1 and CDR2 are SGHVS and FQNEAQ. The trim removed 5 bases at V and 5 bases at J, leaving 7 bases unmatched. As DNA, the CDR3 is TGTGCCAGCAGCATAGAGGGACAGGGTGATCAGCCCCAGCATTTT. Residues: CASSIEGQGDQPQHF.

This chain joins TRBV5-1 and TRBJ2-2; possibly TRBD1 or TRBD2 for D (6 bases each). V was trimmed by 4 bases and J by 3 bases, leaving 16 bases between them. CDR3 length: 16 amino acids. CDR1 and CDR2 from the germline V gene are SGHRS and YFSETQ. Here the CDR3 reads CASSPTGARDTGELFF. CDR3 bases: TGCGCCAGCAGCCCCACGGGGGCGCGGGACACCGGGGAGCTGTTTTTT.

Note on this clone: Other DNA sequences in this specimen translate into the identical CDR3. The chain recombines TRBV6-1 with TRBJ2-3, with D perhaps matching TRBD1 (5 bases). Germline V gene sequence: CDR1 MNHNS, CDR2 SASEGT. This CDR3 has 15 residues. Trimming took 2 bases from V and 0 from J, leaving 9 bases between them. The CDR3 loop reads CASSERGRSTDTQYF. Written as DNA, the CDR3 is TGTGCCAGCAGTGAAAGGGGCAGGAGCACAGATACGCAGTATTTT.

A word on this clone: This same CDR3 is encoded by further DNA sequences in the sample. The chain employs TRBV30 and TRBJ2-2; D remains unclear. The germline V and J ends were trimmed by 0 bases and 6 bases, with 8 bases remaining between them. Germline V gives CDR1 GTSNPN, CDR2 SVGIG (reference sequence). This CDR3 is 13 amino acids long. The CDR3 loop reads CAWSVRRAGELFF. CDR3 bases: TGTGCCTGGAGTGTACGAAGGGCCGGGGAGCTGTTTTTT.

The rearrangement links TRBV9 to TRBJ1-3; D is unclear. The CDR3 loop spans 16 amino acids. Germline lookup yields CDR1 SGDLS and CDR2 YYNGEE. With 4 bases removed from V and 0 bases from J, the gap between germline ends came to 14 bases. Here the CDR3 DNA reads TGTGCCAGCAGCCCCGGTTTGACGGGCTCTGGAAACACCATATATTTT. Its protein product is CASSPGLTGSGNTIYF. The whole variable domain, filled in from reference TRBV9 and TRBJ1-3, reads DSGVTQTPKHLITATGQRVTLRCSPRSGDLSVYWYQQSLDQGLQFLIQYYNGEERAKGNILERFSAQQFPDLHSELNLSSLELGDSALYFCASSPGLTGSGNTIYFGEGSWLTVV.

V and J are TRBV9 and TRBJ2-1; TRBD1 might be the D (5 bases). V dropped 0 bases and J dropped 10 bases, with 14 bases sitting between them. The CDR3 sequence is 14 residues long. The germline V gene encodes CDR1 SGDLS and CDR2 YYNGEE. The CDR3 coding sequence is TGTGCCAGCAGCGTAGAACCAGGGTACGGGGAGCAGTTCTTC. Encoded protein: CASSVEPGYGEQFF.

This clone was found a few times. V usage is TRBV29-1 and J usage is TRBJ1-2; no reliable D call. The V end was cut by 3 bases, the J end by 0 bases, with 8 bases between. The CDR3 is made up of 13 amino acids. The germline V gene has CDR1 SQVTM and CDR2 ANQGSEA. CDR3 residues: CSVDQYTNYGYTF. CDR3 sequence (DNA): TGCAGCGTTGACCAGTATACTAACTATGGCTACACCTTC.

The gene calls are TRBV30 and TRBJ1-2, with 9 bases aligning to TRBD1. Per the germline V gene, CDR1 is GTSNPN and CDR2 is SVGIG (reference sequence). The CDR3 sequence is 15 residues long. V lost 3 bases and J lost 3; bases outside the gene matches: 8. The CDR3 DNA follows: TGTGCCTGGAGCCTCGAGACAGGGGGGCACTATGGCTACACCTTC. It encodes CAWSLETGGHYGYTF.

The V and J genes are TRBV7-2 and TRBJ2-5; 10 bases map to TRBD2. Germline CDR1 is SGHTA and CDR2 is FQGNSA. The ends lost 4 bases at V and 5 bases at J; junction bases unmatched: 10. CDR3 length equals 16 residues. CDR3 amino acids: CASSSTTSGPAETQYF. CDR3 DNA: TGTGCCAGCAGCTCGACGACTAGCGGGCCCGCGGAGACCCAGTACTTC. The whole variable domain, filled in from reference TRBV7-2 and TRBJ2-5, reads GAGVSQSPSNKVTEKGKDVELRCDPISGHTALYWYRQSLGQGLEFLIYFQGNSAPDKSGLPSDRFSAERTGGSVSTLTIQRTQQEDSAVYLCASSSTTSGPAETQYFGPGTRLLVL.

This clone appeared a few times. V is TRBV7-2 and J is TRBJ1-2; 10 nucleotides align to TRBD1. Looked up from germline, CDR1 is SGHTA and CDR2 is FQGNSA. The ends lost 5 bases at V and 7 bases at J; junction bases unmatched: 4. This CDR3 is 13 amino acids long. The CDR3 DNA is TGTGCCAGCAGCCCGGGACAGGGGCTTGGCTACACCTTC. Translation: CASSPGQGLGYTF.

This clone was seen a single time. The sample holds other DNA sequences that translate to the same CDR3. The chain employs TRBV29-1 and TRBJ2-3; D is uncertain. With 4 bases removed from V and 5 bases from J, the gap between germline ends came to 7 bases. CDR1 is SQVTM, CDR2 ANQGSEA, per germline. This CDR3 is built from 11 residues. The CDR3 nucleotides are TGCAGCGTTGGTCCCAAAGATACGCAGTATTTT. Protein sequence: CSVGPKDTQYF.

The chain uses TRBV7-2 and TRBJ1-2, with a weak D call TRBD1 (5 bases). The V end was cut by 6 bases, the J end by 4 bases, with 15 bases between. The CDR3 has 14 amino acids. CDR1 and CDR2 (germline): SGHTA, FQGNSA. The chain's CDR3 is CASSPRDRGYGYTF. The CDR3 coding sequence is TGTGCCAGCAGTCCCAGGGACCGTGGCTATGGCTACACCTTC.

This clone was observed a few times. V gene TRBV6-4 combines with J gene TRBJ1-1; no definite D call. Per the germline V gene, CDR1 is MRHNA and CDR2 is SNTAGT. V was clipped by 8 bases and J by 1 base, with 11 bases between them. This CDR3 has 13 amino acids. The CDR3 is CASSRERNTEAFF. CDR3 bases: TGTGCCAGCTCCCGGGAGCGGAACACTGAAGCTTTCTTT.